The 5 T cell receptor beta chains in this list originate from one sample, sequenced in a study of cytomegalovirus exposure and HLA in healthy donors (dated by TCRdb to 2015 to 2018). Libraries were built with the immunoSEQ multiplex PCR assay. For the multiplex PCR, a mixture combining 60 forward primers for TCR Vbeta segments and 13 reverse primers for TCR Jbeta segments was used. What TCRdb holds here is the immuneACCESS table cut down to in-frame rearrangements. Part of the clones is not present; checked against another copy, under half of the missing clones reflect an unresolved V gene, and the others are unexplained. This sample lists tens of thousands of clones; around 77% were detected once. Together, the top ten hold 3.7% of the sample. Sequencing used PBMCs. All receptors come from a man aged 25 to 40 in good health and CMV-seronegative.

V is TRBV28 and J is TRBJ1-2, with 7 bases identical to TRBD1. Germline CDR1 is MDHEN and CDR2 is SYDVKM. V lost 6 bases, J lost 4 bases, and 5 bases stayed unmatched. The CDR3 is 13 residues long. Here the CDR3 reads CASRIQGFYGYTF. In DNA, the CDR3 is TGTGCCAGCAGGATACAGGGGTTCTATGGCTACACCTTC.

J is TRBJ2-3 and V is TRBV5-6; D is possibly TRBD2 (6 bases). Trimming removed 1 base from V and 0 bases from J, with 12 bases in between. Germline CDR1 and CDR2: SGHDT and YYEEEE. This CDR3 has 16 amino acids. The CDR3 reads CASSLTGLLSTDTQYF. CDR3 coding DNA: TGTGCCAGCAGCTTGACGGGACTTCTGAGCACAGATACGCAGTATTTT.

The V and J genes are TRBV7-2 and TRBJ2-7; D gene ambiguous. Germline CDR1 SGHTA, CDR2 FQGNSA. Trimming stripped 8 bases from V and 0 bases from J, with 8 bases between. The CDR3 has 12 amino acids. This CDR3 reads CASASSSYEQYF. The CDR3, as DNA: TGTGCCAGCGCATCTAGCTCCTACGAGCAGTACTTC.

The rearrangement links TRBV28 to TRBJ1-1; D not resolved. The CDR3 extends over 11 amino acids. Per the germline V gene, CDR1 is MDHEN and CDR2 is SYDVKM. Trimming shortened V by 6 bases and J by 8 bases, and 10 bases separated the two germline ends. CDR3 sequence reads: CASSDTAEAFF. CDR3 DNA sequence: TGTGCCAGCAGCGACACAGCAGAAGCTTTCTTT.

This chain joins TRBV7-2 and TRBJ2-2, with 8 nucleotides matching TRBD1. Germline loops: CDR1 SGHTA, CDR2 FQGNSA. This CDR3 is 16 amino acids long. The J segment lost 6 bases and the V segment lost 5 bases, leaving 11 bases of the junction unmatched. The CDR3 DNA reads TGTGCCAGCAGCACCCGACAGGGGCCTTCAGCCGGGGAGCTGTTTTTT. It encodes CASSTRQGPSAGELFF.